The clone carrying this T cell receptor (beta chain) was counted only a few times. Method: immunoSEQ multiplex PCR; TCRdb's copy keeps in-frame clones and lacks some. The sample records 34,000 or so clones, 90% being singletons. The data were taken from a study of T cell changes during pregnancy in multiple sclerosis. CDR3 length equals 17 residues. The V gene's germline CDR1 is SGHVS and CDR2 FQNEAQ. After removal of 5 bases from V and 5 bases from J, the junction contained 14 bases not matched to a gene. Sample: CD8+ T cells from peripheral blood mononuclear cells, taken in the first trimester of pregnancy. The receptor was derived from a female donor with multiple sclerosis, enrolled in a pregnancy study. The chain links TRBV7-8 to TRBJ2-7; 11 bases line up with TRBD2. This chain's CDR3 is CASSPVIAGGPSHEQYF. CDR3 DNA: TGTGCCAGCAGCCCAGTGATAGCGGGAGGGCCGTCCCACGAGCAGTACTTC.